The following is a TCR beta chain sequence with its context. This sample was taken from a study of blood T cell repertoires in COVID-19. Overall study: Nucleic acid was either cDNA or gDNA, and it came from T cells, B-cell-depleted T cells, or PBMCs.

Generated by immunoSEQ multiplex PCR, the TCRdb table keeps only in-frame clones and is missing some. The sample lists 97,000 or so clones, 75% to 95% seen once, with 1.7% in the top ten. The CDR3 extends over 19 amino acids. Per the germline V gene, CDR1 is SGHKS and CDR2 is YYEKEE (reference sequence). V shed 3 bases and J shed 7 bases, with 29 bases lying between them. Sequenced sample: peripheral blood. The gene calls are TRBV5-5 and TRBJ2-1; tentatively, D is TRBD1 (6 bases). The source of this sequence is a man in his 60s with acute or convalescent COVID-19. CDR3 bases: TGTGCCAGCAGCTCTTGGACCTACAACCAGGGGATCGTCCGGAATGAGCAGTTCTTC. It specifies CASSSWTYNQGIVRNEQFF.